This entry features one T cell receptor beta chain sequence. Per germline, CDR1 SGHDN and CDR2 FVKESK. Trimming left V 1 base short and J 2 bases short, with 10 bases between. CDR3 length: 15 amino acids. Under the authors' procedure: Nucleated cell counts were estimated from reference gene primer amplification. The assay was immunoSEQ multiplex PCR, and TCRdb's table has in-frame clones only and misses some. V and J calls plus clone size are reproduced from that table; the DNA served to infer D and trimming. The repertoire holds about 160,000 clones, with roughly 86% as singletons. This sample was taken from a study of blood T cell repertoires in COVID-19. Overall study: Acute and convalescent COVID-19 specimens originated in the United States, Italy and Spain. The analysed material was cDNA or gDNA that came from T cells, B-cell-depleted T cells, or PBMCs.

The sequence derives from a man between 50 and 59 years old with active or convalescent COVID-19. Sequencing used peripheral blood. This chain uses TRBV14 with TRBJ2-3; D is possibly TRBD1 (5 bases). This CDR3 is CASSQGGTNTDTQYF. The CDR3 DNA reads as TGTGCCAGCAGCCAAGGGGGCACAAACACAGATACGCAGTATTTT.